This entry concerns a single TCR beta chain. Only in-frame clones appear in the TCRdb table, and some are missing; sequencing was by immunoSEQ multiplex PCR. Of more than 300,000 clones listed, roughly 91% are singletons. The record originates from a study of blood T cell repertoires in COVID-19. V lost 5 bases to trimming and J lost 4 bases, with 14 bases between them. This CDR3 has 14 amino acids. Germline CDR1 reads SGHNT; CDR2 reads YENEEA. V is TRBV11-3 and J is TRBJ1-1, with D possibly TRBD1 on 5 matching bases. The source is a woman between 25 and 40 years old who had recovered from COVID-19. Sequencing input: PBMCs or T cells enriched from blood (not recorded which). As DNA, the CDR3 is TGTGCCAGCAGCCCCGGGACTGTAAGCACTGAAGCTTTCTTT. Translation: CASSPGTVSTEAFF.